This T cell receptor beta chain was sequenced for a study of OX40 agonist ivuxolimab in advanced cancers. On the study more broadly: The study enrolled dose-escalation patients with hepatocellular carcinoma, melanoma, renal cell or head and neck cancer. Study-wide points: Specificity for antigen went undetermined in the expanded peripheral T cells.

The CDR3 is made up of 17 amino acids. Trimming removed 4 bases from V and 0 bases from J; junction bases left unmatched: 7. Germline-derived CDR1 and CDR2 are SGHRS and YFSETQ. Some clones are missing from TCRdb's copy, which holds only in-frame ones; the method was immunoSEQ multiplex PCR. The sample records roughly 39,000 clones, about nine tenths being singletons. Sampling times: baseline, cycle 4 day 1, cycle 7 day 1. About this clone itself: Its antigen is undetermined.

The chain couples TRBV5-1 to TRBJ2-3; 11 bases align to TRBD2. The material was CD4+ or CD8+ T cells sorted from blood, obtained in a trial of the OX40 agonist ivuxolimab. The TCR sequence derives from an adult with an advanced solid tumor such as melanoma, head and neck, liver or kidney cancer. DNA of the CDR3: TGCGCCAGCAGCATCGGGACTAGCGGACTTAGCACAGATACGCAGTATTTT. This gives the protein CASSIGTSGLSTDTQYF.